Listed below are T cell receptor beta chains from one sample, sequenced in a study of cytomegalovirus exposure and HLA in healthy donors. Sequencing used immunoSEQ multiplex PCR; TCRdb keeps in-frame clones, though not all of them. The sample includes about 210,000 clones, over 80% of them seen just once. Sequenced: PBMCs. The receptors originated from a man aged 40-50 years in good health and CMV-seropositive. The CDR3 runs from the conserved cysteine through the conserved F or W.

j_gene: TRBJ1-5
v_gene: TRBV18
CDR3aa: CASSPPSGVTNQPQHF

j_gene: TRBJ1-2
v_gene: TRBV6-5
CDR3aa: CASTQGSYGYTF

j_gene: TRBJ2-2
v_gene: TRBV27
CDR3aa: CASSSPSQGKTGELFF

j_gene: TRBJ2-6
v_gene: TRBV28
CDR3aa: CASRTGGANVLTF

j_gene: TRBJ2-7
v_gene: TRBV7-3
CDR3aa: CASSILAGGNEQYF

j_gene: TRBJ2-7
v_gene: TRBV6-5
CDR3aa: CASSGQGATYEQYF

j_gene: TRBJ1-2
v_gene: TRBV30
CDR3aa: CAWELQGSYGYTF

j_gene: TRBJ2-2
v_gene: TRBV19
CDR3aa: CASSIGRKKEGNTGELFF

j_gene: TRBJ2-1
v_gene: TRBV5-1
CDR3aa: CASSLVLTGNNEQFF

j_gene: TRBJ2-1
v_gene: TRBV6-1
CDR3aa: CASQYNEQFF

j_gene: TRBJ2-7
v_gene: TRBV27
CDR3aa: CASSWTSGSSYEQYF

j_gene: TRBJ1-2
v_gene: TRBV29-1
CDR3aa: CSVEGRGTADFEFNYGYTF

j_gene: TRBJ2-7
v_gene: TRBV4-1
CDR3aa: CASSQDGGGYEQYF

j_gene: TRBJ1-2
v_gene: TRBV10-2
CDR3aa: CASSVGAEGTAFF

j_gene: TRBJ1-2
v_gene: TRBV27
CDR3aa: CASSEGDMNYGYTF

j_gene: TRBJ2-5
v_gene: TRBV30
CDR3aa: CAWSELTSGRAETQYF

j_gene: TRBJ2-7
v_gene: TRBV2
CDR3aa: CASSEGRTEQYF

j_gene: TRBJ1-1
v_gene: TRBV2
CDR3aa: CASSEAGRGSTEAFF

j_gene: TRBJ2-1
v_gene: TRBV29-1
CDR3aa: CSAAPLAAAGDEQFF

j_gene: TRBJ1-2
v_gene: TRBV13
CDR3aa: CASRRTGGSSGYTF

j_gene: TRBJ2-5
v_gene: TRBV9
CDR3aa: CASSDTAGGETQYF

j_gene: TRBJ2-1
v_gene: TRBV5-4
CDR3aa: CASSLTSGAYNEQFF

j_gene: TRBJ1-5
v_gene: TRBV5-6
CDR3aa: CASSLVPLMGYQPQHF

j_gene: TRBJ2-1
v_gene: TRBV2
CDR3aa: CASSKTDSSGSRSFF

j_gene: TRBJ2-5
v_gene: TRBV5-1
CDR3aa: CASSLGLAGKETQYF

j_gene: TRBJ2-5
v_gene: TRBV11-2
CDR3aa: CASSSGVLKQETQYF

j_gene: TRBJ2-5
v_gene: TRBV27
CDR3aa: CASSLYPGIQETQYF

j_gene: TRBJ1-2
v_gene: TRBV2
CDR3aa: CASSGQSNYGYTF

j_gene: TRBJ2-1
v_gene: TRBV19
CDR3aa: CASSIVLVAGGTYNEQFF

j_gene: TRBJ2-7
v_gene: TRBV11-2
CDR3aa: CASSPTVGVSYEQYF

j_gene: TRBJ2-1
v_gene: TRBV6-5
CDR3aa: CASSYRSQNYNEQFF

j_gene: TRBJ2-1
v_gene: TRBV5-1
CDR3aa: CASSTVKRADEQFF

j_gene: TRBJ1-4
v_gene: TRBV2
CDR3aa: CASSVRSTNEKLFF

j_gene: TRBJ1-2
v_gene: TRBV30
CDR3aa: CAWRLQGAGGYTF

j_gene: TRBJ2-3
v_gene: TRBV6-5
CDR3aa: CASSYGKQGADTQYF

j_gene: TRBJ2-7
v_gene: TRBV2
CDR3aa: CASTPEASGSREQYF

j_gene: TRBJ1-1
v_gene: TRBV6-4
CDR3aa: CASSEGTFAFF

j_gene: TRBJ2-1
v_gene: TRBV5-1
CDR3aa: CASSLTSGISEQFF

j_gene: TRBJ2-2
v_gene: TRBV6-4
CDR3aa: CASSPGTRDTGELFF

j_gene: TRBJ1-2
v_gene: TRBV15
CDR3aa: CATSRDYEPPHGYGYTF

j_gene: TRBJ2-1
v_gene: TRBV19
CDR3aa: CASSDGAGYNEQFF

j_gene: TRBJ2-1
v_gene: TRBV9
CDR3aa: CASSVGLSTTGPRFNEQFF

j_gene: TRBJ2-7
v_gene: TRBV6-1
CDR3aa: CASSERTGGGYEQYF

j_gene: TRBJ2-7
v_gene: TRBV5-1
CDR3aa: CASSLLAGSFSHEQYF

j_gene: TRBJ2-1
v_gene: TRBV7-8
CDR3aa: CASSLELAVSYNEQFF

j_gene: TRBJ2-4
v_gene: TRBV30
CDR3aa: CAWSVRQMKNIQYF

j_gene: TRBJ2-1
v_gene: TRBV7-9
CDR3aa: CASSPGWAGRGNEQFF

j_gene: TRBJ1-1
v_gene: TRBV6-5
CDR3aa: CASTLRGPNTEAFF

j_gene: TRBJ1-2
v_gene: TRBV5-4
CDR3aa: CASITNYGYTF

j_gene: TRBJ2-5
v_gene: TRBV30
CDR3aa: CAWRDRIQETQYF

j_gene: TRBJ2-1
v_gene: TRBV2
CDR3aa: CARGSGPGRNEQFF

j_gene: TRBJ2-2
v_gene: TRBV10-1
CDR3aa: CASSENTLTGELFF

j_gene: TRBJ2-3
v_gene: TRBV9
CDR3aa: CASSASLAEVTDTQYF

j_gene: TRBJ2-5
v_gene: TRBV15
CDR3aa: CATSRGQSQETQYF

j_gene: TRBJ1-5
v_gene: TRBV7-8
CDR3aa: CASSWTGGSQPQHF